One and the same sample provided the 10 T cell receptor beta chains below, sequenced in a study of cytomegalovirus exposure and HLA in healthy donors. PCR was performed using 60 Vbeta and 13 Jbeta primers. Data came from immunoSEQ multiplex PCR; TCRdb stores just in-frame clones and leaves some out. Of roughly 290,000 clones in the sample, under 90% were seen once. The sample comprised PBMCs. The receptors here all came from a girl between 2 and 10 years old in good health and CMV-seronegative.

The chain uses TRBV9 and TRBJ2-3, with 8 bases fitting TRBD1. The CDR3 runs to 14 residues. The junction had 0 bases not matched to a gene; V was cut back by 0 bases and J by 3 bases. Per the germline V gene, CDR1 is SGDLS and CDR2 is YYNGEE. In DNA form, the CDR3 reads TGTGCCAGCAGCGTAGGACAGGGGACAGATACGCAGTATTTT. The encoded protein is CASSVGQGTDTQYF. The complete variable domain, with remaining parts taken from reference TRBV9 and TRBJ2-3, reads DSGVTQTPKHLITATGQRVTLRCSPRSGDLSVYWYQQSLDQGLQFLIQYYNGEERAKGNILERFSAQQFPDLHSELNLSSLELGDSALYFCASSVGQGTDTQYFGPGTRLTVL.

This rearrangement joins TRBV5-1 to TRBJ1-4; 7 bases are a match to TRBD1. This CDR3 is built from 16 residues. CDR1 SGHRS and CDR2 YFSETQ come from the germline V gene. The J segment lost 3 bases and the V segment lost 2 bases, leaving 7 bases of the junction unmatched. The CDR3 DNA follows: TGCGCCAGCAGCTTACAGGGGCCTCCAGCTAATGAAAAACTGTTTTTT. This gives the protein CASSLQGPPANEKLFF.

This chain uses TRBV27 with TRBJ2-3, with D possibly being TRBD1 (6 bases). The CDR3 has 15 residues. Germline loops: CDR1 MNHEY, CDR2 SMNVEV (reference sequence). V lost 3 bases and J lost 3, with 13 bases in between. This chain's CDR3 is CASSFGQLGTDTQYF. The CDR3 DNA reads TGTGCCAGCAGTTTCGGACAGCTCGGGACAGATACGCAGTATTTT.

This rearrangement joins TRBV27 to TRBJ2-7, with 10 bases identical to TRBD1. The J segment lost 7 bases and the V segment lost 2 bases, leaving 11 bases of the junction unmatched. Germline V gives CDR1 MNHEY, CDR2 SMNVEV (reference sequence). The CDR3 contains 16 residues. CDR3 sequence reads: CASSLSSRDRGVEQYF. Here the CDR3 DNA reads TGTGCCAGCAGTTTAAGCTCCCGGGACAGGGGAGTGGAGCAGTACTTC.

DNA of the CDR3: TGCGCCAGCAGCTGGACCGGGACAAGAGATACGCAGTATTTT. It specifies CASSWTGTRDTQYF. The V call is TRBV5-1, the J call TRBJ2-3; TRBD1 is a possible D gene (6 bases). The germline V and J ends were trimmed by 3 bases and 5 bases, with 13 bases remaining between them. Germline loops: CDR1 SGHRS, CDR2 YFSETQ. CDR3 length: 14 residues.

CDR3 sequence reads: CASSVSGSRADTQYF. Written as DNA, the CDR3 is TGTGCCAGCAGTGTTAGCGGGAGTAGGGCAGATACGCAGTATTTT. The chain joins TRBV2 to TRBJ2-3, with 9 bases aligning to TRBD2. This CDR3 is built from 15 residues. J gave up 4 bases and V 4 bases, and 6 bases lay outside the gene matches. CDR1 is SNHLY, CDR2 FYNNEI, per germline.

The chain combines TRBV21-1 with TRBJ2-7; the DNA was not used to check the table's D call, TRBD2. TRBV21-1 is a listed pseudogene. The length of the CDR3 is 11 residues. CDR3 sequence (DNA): TGTGCCAGCAGTGGGGAGTTCGAGCAGTACTTC. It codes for CASSGEFEQYF.

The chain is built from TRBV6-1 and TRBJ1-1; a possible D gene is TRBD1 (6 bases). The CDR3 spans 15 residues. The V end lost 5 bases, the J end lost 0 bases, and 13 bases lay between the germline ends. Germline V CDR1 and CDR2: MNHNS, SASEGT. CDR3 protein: CASSRRRDMNTEAFF. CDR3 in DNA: TGTGCCAGCAGTCGTAGACGGGACATGAACACTGAAGCTTTCTTT.

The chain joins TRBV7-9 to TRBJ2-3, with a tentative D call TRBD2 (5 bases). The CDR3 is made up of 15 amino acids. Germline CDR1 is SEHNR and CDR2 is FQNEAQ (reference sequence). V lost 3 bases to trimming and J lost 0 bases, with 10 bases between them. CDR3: CASSFGRVSTDTQYF. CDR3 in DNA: TGTGCCAGCAGCTTCGGGCGGGTCAGCACAGATACGCAGTATTTT.

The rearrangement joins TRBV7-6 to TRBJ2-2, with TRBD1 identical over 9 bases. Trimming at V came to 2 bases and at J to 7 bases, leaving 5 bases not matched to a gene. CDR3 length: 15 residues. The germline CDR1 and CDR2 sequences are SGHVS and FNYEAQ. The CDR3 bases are TGTGCCAGCAGCTTACGGACAGGGGATGGCGGGGAGCTGTTTTTT. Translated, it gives CASSLRTGDGGELFF.